This entry concerns a single T cell receptor (beta chain). Which antigen it targets is not known. Per-base quality was not reported, and no clone a single base away is much larger than it. The germline V gene (reference sequence) gives CDR1 as MNHNY and CDR2 as SVGAGI. Reading from cysteine to phenylalanine, the CDR3 counts 15 amino acids. Of all the DNA, just the CDR3 is kept, 45 bases in frame from base 1. Trimming at the junction amounts to 2 bases on V and 1 base on J, and the germline ends lie 11 bases apart. The sample comes from a study of shared clonotypes between healthy human individuals (dated by TCRdb to about 2020). Study-wide context: The cohort comprised two women and three men aged 18 to 49 years. To increase sequencing depth and limit assay-specific biases, different laboratories used diverse techniques to prepare libraries and sequence TCR repertoires. Between about 0.9 and 10 billion PBMCs per donor were obtained by leukapheresis. For each donor, CD4 naive and CD4 memory were each run on three plates, CD8 naive on two plates, and CD8 memory on one plate. To estimate repertoire size and how much clonotypes are shared between individuals, the study performed deep sequencing of blood TCR repertoires from five healthy adults.

CD8 naive samples were obtained by positive selection for CCR7 among CD45RO-negative cells, yielding a CD45RA+CCR7+ population from which TemRA cells were excluded. The donors were healthy, HIV-negative adults who had no recently reported acute infections or vaccinations. Every donor was a Caucasian adult residing in Nashville, Tennessee, USA. Blood was collected by leukapheresis, and PBMCs were isolated by Ficoll-Histopaque density gradient centrifugation and then cryopreserved in liquid nitrogen vapor phase. Analytical flow cytometry was used to check the purity and quantity of every magnetically sorted T cell population. Genomic DNA was isolated from every sorted fraction and measured by UV absorbance on a Nanodrop 2000c. General findings and caveats noted by the study authors: Sampling was restricted to blood, and TCR repertoires in tissues likely differ from the TCR repertoires found in blood. The genetic and exposure-history diversity represented was limited by the small number of donors. Based on pairwise subsampling, the degree of clonotype sharing among donors was expected to be affected by sequencing depth. Roughly 5.2% of naive CD4, 3.5% of naive CD8, about 2.5% of memory CD4, and 0.4% of memory CD8 clonotypes were shared across several donors. Naive subsets generally had larger estimated clonotype richness than memory subsets did. Incomplete sequencing was indicated by rarefaction of sorted-subset datasets, despite the large sequencing depth. Higher generation probabilities were observed for clonotypes shared by all four sorted-subset donors than for non-shared clonotypes.

Using the deep immunoSEQ assay, multiplex PCR amplified TCR CDR3 regions from genomic DNA. For each cell subset, the extracted genomic DNA was distributed evenly across all wells of several immunoSEQ 96-well plates, and each plate served as one replicate. Each replicate PCR for sorted subsets received around 200 ng genomic DNA, equal to about 30,000 T cell genomes. Purified libraries were measured with a Qubit 3.0 fluorometer, size-checked on a Bioanalyzer 2100, and measured again with the KAPA Library Quantification kit. Each immunoSEQ 96-well plate was sequenced on its own single-read 150-cycle Illumina NextSeq 550 flow cell. The source study handled its data this way. Because the immunoSEQ output held only junctional sequences and lacked quality scores, the filtering could not match the filtering applied to full-length reads. To assign V/J genes and CDR3, sequences were annotated using PyIR, a Python wrapper for IgBLAST v1.9, with IMGT germline references. Reads were filtered out if the reads had weak V/J assignments (E-value above 1e-6), no CDR3, stop codons, out-of-frame junctions, or ambiguous translated residues. A V3J clonotype was defined by an identical inferred V gene, J gene, and CDR3 amino acid sequence. Percentage overlap between repertoires was calculated by dividing the number of shared unique clonotypes by the size of the smaller repertoire. Three approaches were used to assess repertoire richness: RTK rarefaction, the Chao1 estimator, and Recon v2.1 estimates of unobserved clonotypes. OLGA was used to compute generation probabilities for all TCRbeta clonotypes that the gDNA method yielded from a handful of donors. TCRdb stores this immuneACCESS table with in-frame sequences only. Part of the clones is absent; in the studies checked, under half of the shortfall reflects unresolved V genes, and no reason is known for the rest. From that table come the V and J calls and clone size; the DNA was used to work out D and trimming. The sample table holds about 1,800,000 clones, of which roughly 95% were seen once. 0.9% to 1.5% of the sample is in the top ten clones.

The V and J segments used are TRBV6-6 and TRBJ1-2; there is no confident call for the D gene. Sequenced: naive CD8+ T cells sorted from blood. According to the study, the label for this sample's cell subset or site signals: CD45RA+CCR7+. The receptor's source is a man aged 18 to 30 in good health. The DNA sequence is TGTGCCAGCAGTTACCCGGCGGGTGTTAACTATGGCTACACCTTC. The encoded protein is CASSYPAGVNYGYTF.